Given below is one T cell receptor (beta chain) in context. Its antigen remains unknown. RNA was extracted with the RNeasy kit, and a quantity of roughly 0.5 to 1 ug was reverse transcribed using random hexamers. By means of immunoSEQ multiplex PCR, TCR beta CDR3 spanning 54 Vbeta and 13 Jbeta underwent amplification. TCRdb fed the immunoSEQ multiplex PCR reads into MiXCR, producing one record per CDR3 protein. The table lists 130,000 or so distinct CDR3 sequences, approximately 89% of them singletons. The sample originates from a study of CD8 T cells in Susac syndrome. Study findings and constraints: The study recognized that its TCR sequencing and HLA analysis covered a relatively small number of individuals.

With 6 bases removed from V and 1 base from J, the gap between germline ends came to 10 bases. CDR1 is SEHNR and CDR2 is FQNEAQ in the germline V gene (reference sequence). The CDR3 extends over 13 amino acids. Isolation of CD8+ and CD4+ T cells was performed negatively, whereas enrichment of TEMRA cells was done by FACS. This TCR was sampled from a human donor with multiple sclerosis. The sequenced material came from CD8+ T cells from PBMCs. The chain is built from TRBV7-9 and TRBJ2-7; D unclear. This CDR3 reads CASRSESSYEQYF. The CDR3, as DNA: TGTGCCAGCAGGTCCGAGTCATCCTACGAGCAGTACTTC.